This TCR beta chain was sequenced for a study of blood T cell repertoires in COVID-19. At the level of the study: The study drew acute and convalescent COVID-19 samples from the United States, Italy and Spain. From T cells, B-cell-depleted T cells, or PBMCs came the material, which was cDNA or gDNA.

Source study methods: Quantification of nucleated cells was approximated via reference gene primer amplification. Here immunoSEQ multiplex PCR was the method, and the copy in TCRdb shows in-frame clones only, minus some. The DNA was the basis for D and trimming; V, J and clone size are from that table. The sample consists of approximately 140,000 clones, about nine tenths of them appearing once. This CDR3 spans 14 amino acids. CDR1 and CDR2 from the germline V gene are LGHDT and YNNKEL (reference sequence). After removal of 0 bases from V and 8 bases from J, the junction contained 2 bases not matched to a gene.

The rearrangement uses TRBV3-1 (or the pseudogene TRBV3-2) and TRBJ2-1, with 9 positions matching TRBD1. This sequence was found in a human donor in a cohort sampled during active COVID-19. The specimen sequenced was peripheral blood. CDR3 DNA sequence: TGTGCCAGCAGCCAAGAGGGGACAGGGCATGAGCAGTTCTTC. Its protein product is CASSQEGTGHEQFF.